A selection of T cell receptor beta chains follows, all from one sample in a study of blood T cell repertoires in COVID-19. Generated by immunoSEQ multiplex PCR, the TCRdb table keeps only in-frame clones and is missing some. The sample shows about 190,000 clones, roughly nine tenths of them seen only once. The specimen was peripheral blood. The receptors here all came from a man aged 25-45 years with acute or convalescent COVID-19. CDR3s include the opening cysteine and the closing phenylalanine or tryptophan. A D gene is named only where the DNA matches it firmly. Rows give clone size only sometimes, using once, few, many, or a class for an expanded clone.

clone size,D gene,J gene,V gene,CDR3 DNA,CDR3 protein
.,.,TRBJ1-2,TRBV7-2,TGTGCCAGCAGCCCCTATATACAGTCTCCCGACTATGGCTACACCTTC,CASSPYIQSPDYGYTF
.,TRBD1,TRBJ1-5,TRBV7-2,TGTGCCAGCAGCCCAGCAGGGACAGGGAATCAGCCCCAGCATTTT,CASSPAGTGNQPQHF
.,.,TRBJ1-2,TRBV9,TGTGCCAGCAGCGATGGGGGCCCAGACTATGGCTACACCTTC,CASSDGGPDYGYTF
.,.,TRBJ2-7,TRBV28,TGTGCCAGCAGTACGCTAGGGGACTCCTACGAGCAGTACTTC,CASSTLGDSYEQYF
.,TRBD2,TRBJ2-1,TRBV5-5,TGTGCCAGCAGCCCTTCGACGGGAGGGCCTGGAGAGCAGTTCTTC,CASSPSTGGPGEQFF
.,TRBD1,TRBJ2-5,TRBV18,TGTGCCAGCTCACAAGGACAGGGCCTCCAAGAGACCCAGTACTTC,CASSQGQGLQETQYF
.,.,TRBJ1-2,TRBV27,TGTGCCAGCAGTTTAGAGGGTTATGGCTACACCTTC,CASSLEGYGYTF
.,TRBD2,TRBJ2-1,TRBV7-7,TGTGCTAGCAGCTTAGAGACTAGCGGGATCTCCTACAATGAGCAGTTCTTC,CASSLETSGISYNEQFF
.,TRBD1,TRBJ1-3,TRBV7-9,TGTGCCAGCAGCGTCGTCACAGGGGGTCGAAACACCATATATTTT,CASSVVTGGRNTIYF
.,TRBD1,TRBJ1-2,TRBV19,TGTGCCAGTAGTATCTGGACAGGGAACTATGGCTACACCTTC,CASSIWTGNYGYTF
.,.,TRBJ2-1,TRBV28,TGTGCCAGCAATAGGGGAATGACCTACAATGAGCAGTTCTTC,CASNRGMTYNEQFF
.,.,TRBJ2-2,TRBV27,TGTGCCAGCAGTTTCAGGGCCTTCTCCCCCGGGGAGCTGTTTTTT,CASSFRAFSPGELFF
.,.,TRBJ1-2,TRBV4-2,TGTGCCAGCAGCCAAAATTCGGGTGGCTACACCTTC,CASSQNSGGYTF
.,TRBD1,TRBJ2-5,TRBV29-1,TGCAGCGTTGTGGGGACAGGGGGCAAGGAGACCCAGTACTTC,CSVVGTGGKETQYF
few,TRBD1,TRBJ1-4,TRBV4-2,TGTGCCAGCAGCCAAAGGGGGAGGACAGGGCCAACTAATGAAAAACTGTTTTTT,CASSQRGRTGPTNEKLFF
.,.,TRBJ1-1,TRBV5-1,TGCGCCAGCAGCTTGGTTTTCGGGAGCGACGCTGAAGCTTTCTTT,CASSLVFGSDAEAFF
.,TRBD1,TRBJ1-2,TRBV7-3,TGTGCCAGCAGCTTAACAGCGACAGGGATGGGCTACACCTTC,CASSLTATGMGYTF
.,.,TRBJ2-3,TRBV5-1,TGCGCCAGCAGCTCAGATCAAGATACGCAGTATTTT,CASSSDQDTQYF
.,.,TRBJ2-7,TRBV18,TGTGCCAGCTCACCACCGGGGGGTTCGTACGAGCAGTACTTC,CASSPPGGSYEQYF
.,TRBD1,TRBJ1-2,TRBV29-1,TGCAGCGTTGAAGAAGGGACAGGGCTCGGCTACACCTTC,CSVEEGTGLGYTF
.,.,TRBJ2-7,TRBV6-2/TRBV6-3,TGTGCCAGCAGTAACACAGGGCGGGCCTACGAGCAGTACTTC,CASSNTGRAYEQYF
few,.,TRBJ2-3,TRBV11-3,TGTGCCAGCAGCTTAGAGCAGGCAGATACGCAGTATTTT,CASSLEQADTQYF
.,TRBD1,TRBJ1-1,TRBV30,TGTGCCTGGGACAGGGGGATGAACACTGAAGCTTTCTTT,CAWDRGMNTEAFF
once,TRBD1,TRBJ1-6,TRBV10-1,TGCGCCAGCAGTGCCAACAGGGGTTCACCCCTCCACTTT,CASSANRGSPLHF